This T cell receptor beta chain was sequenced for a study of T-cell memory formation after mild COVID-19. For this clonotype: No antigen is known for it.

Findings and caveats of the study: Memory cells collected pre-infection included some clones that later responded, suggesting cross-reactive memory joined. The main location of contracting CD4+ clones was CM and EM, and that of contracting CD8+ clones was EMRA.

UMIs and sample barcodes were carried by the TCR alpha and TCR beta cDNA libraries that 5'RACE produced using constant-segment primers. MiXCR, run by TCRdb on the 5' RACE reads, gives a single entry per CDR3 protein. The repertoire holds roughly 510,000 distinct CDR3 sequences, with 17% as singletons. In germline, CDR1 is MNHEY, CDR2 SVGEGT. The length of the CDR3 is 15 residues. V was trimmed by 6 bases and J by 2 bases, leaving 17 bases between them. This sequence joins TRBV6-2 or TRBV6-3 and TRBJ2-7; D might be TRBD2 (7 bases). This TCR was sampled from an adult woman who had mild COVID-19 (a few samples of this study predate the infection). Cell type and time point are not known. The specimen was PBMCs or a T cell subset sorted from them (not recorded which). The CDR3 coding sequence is TGTGCCAGCAGCGGCGGGGGCCTCAAACCCTACGAGCAGTACTTC. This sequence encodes CASSGGGLKPYEQYF.